This TCR beta chain was observed in a study of blood T cell repertoires in COVID-19. Across the whole study: Sites in the United States, Italy and Spain provided acute and convalescent COVID-19 samples.

How the authors handled the data: Reference gene primer amplification gave estimated nucleated cell counts. Clones were read by immunoSEQ multiplex PCR, and TCRdb kept only the in-frame ones, dropping some. Clone size and V and J calls were adopted from that table, with D and trimming inferred from the DNA. Of more than 100,000 clones in the sample, 85% were seen once. V dropped 2 bases and J dropped 7 bases, with 8 bases sitting between them. This CDR3 spans 13 amino acids. The germline V gene encodes CDR1 SGHTA and CDR2 FQGNSA. The chain carries TRBV7-2 and TRBJ1-4; unclear D gene. Material: peripheral blood. This receptor was identified in an elderly man with acute or convalescent COVID-19. CDR3 in amino acids: CASSLSGGEKLFF. As DNA, the CDR3 is TGTGCCAGCAGCTTATCCGGCGGTGAAAAACTGTTTTTT.